A selection of T cell receptor beta chains follows, all from one sample in a study of T cell responses to AZD1222 COVID-19 vaccine. The table came from immunoSEQ multiplex PCR; TCRdb's copy has only in-frame clones and leaves some out. This table holds approximately 110,000 clones, roughly 84% found once. The sample in question was peripheral blood, obtained on day 0 of AZD1222 vaccination. These receptors originate from an adult in good health. Each CDR3 is given with its conserved first and last residue. The D gene is left open where the match is weak. Part of the rows lack a size; the others show once, few, many or a class for expanded clones.

>.|TRBJ1-5|TRBV15|.
CATSSGQPQHF
TGTGCCACCAGCAGTGGCCAGCCCCAGCATTTT
>.|TRBJ2-7|TRBV19|.
CASSIVGREQYF
TGTGCCAGTAGTATCGTGGGGAGGGAGCAGTACTTC
>.|TRBJ1-2|TRBV28|.
CASSHTSGGYTF
TGTGCCAGCAGTCACACCAGCGGAGGCTACACCTTC
>.|TRBJ2-3|TRBV6-5|.
CASSDSYTDTQYF
TGTGCCAGCAGTGACTCCTACACAGATACGCAGTATTTT
>.|TRBJ2-2|TRBV6-6|TRBD2
CASRRTTVAGGSTGELFF
TGTGCCAGCAGACGAACGACAGTAGCGGGGGGAAGCACCGGGGAGCTGTTTTTT
>.|TRBJ2-5|TRBV7-2|.
CASSSPRGGQETQYF
TGTGCCAGCAGCTCCCCTCGAGGAGGACAAGAGACCCAGTACTTC
>few|TRBJ1-3|TRBV7-8|.
CASSQIGNTIYF
TGTGCCAGCAGCCAGATCGGAAACACCATATATTTT
>.|TRBJ1-2|TRBV28|.
CASSGNYGYTF
TGTGCCAGCAGTGGGAACTATGGCTACACCTTC
>.|TRBJ2-1|TRBV5-1|.
CASSPHSGLRLYNEQFF
TGCGCCAGCAGCCCCCATTCGGGTCTCCGCCTCTACAATGAGCAGTTCTTC
>.|TRBJ1-4|TRBV28|TRBD1
CASSSPGQGRGEGEKLFF
TGTGCCAGCAGTTCCCCAGGACAGGGTAGGGGCGAGGGTGAAAAACTGTTTTTT